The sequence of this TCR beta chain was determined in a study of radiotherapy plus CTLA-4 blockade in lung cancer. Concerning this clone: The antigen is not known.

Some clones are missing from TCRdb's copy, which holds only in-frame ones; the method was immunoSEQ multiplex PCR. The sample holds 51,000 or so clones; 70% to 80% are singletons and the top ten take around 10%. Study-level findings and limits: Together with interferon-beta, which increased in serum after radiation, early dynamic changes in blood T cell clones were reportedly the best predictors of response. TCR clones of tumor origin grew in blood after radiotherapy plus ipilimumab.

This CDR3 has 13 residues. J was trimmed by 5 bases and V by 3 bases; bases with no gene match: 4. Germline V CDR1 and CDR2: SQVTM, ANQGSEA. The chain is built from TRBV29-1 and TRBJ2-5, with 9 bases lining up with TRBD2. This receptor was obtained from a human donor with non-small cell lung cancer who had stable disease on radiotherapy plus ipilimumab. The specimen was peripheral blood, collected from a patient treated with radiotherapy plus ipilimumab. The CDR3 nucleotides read TGCAGCGTTGATGCGGGGGGGGGCGAGACCCAGTACTTC. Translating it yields CSVDAGGGETQYF. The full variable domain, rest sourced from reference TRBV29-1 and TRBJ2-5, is SAVISQKPSRDICQRGTSLTIQCQVDSQVTMMFWYRQQPGQSLTLIATANQGSEATYESGFVIDKFPISRPNLTFSTLTVSNMSPEDSSIYLCSVDAGGGETQYFGPGTRLLVL.